The 30 T cell receptor beta chains below come from one sample, sequenced in a study of OX40 agonist ivuxolimab in advanced cancers. Clones were read by immunoSEQ multiplex PCR, and TCRdb kept only the in-frame ones, dropping some. Found here are 70,000 or so clones, about nine tenths of them singletons; the top ten hold approximately 1.2%. This specimen consisted of CD4+ or CD8+ T cells sorted from blood, obtained in a trial of the OX40 agonist ivuxolimab. The receptors here all came from an adult with an advanced solid tumor such as melanoma, head and neck, liver or kidney cancer.

The rearrangement uses TRBV21-1 and TRBJ1-5. TRBV21-1 is recorded as a pseudogene. This CDR3 comprises 13 residues. CDR3 DNA sequence: TGTGCCAGCAGACGAGAGGGTAATCAGCCCCAGCATTTT. As protein: CASRREGNQPQHF.

V is TRBV7-9 and J is TRBJ1-2; perhaps TRBD1 as D (6 bases). The V end lost 5 bases, the J end lost 3 bases, and 13 bases lay between the germline ends. The germline V gene has CDR1 SEHNR and CDR2 FQNEAQ (reference sequence). CDR3 length: 14 amino acids. The CDR3 DNA follows: TGTGCCAGCAGCCCCCAGACAGGTGACTATGGCTACACCTTC. Its translation: CASSPQTGDYGYTF.

This chain links TRBV19 with TRBJ2-5, with D possibly TRBD1 on 5 matching bases. V lost 4 bases and J 11 bases, leaving 14 bases between the germline ends. Germline V gene sequence: CDR1 LNHDA, CDR2 SQIVND (reference sequence). The CDR3 is made up of 12 amino acids. In DNA, the CDR3 is TGTGCCAGTAGTACGCAGGGATATGAGCAGTACTTC. This encodes CASSTQGYEQYF.

The V call is TRBV6-6, the J call TRBJ1-1; D unresolved. The CDR3 extends over 13 amino acids. With 7 bases removed from V and 1 base from J, the gap between germline ends came to 10 bases. CDR1 is MNHNY, CDR2 SVGAGI, per germline (reference sequence). As DNA, the CDR3 is TGTGCCAGCATCCTAAACCGGAACACTGAAGCTTTCTTT. Its translation: CASILNRNTEAFF.

The gene calls are TRBV27 and TRBJ1-2, with unresolved D. Trimming took 1 base from V and 5 from J, leaving 17 bases between them. The germline V gene has CDR1 MNHEY and CDR2 SMNVEV (reference sequence). This CDR3 spans 16 amino acids. CDR3 DNA: TGTGCCAGCAGTTTATTCCCGATGCTGGGAGGGTATGGCTACACCTTC. As protein: CASSLFPMLGGYGYTF.

The V call is TRBV28, the J call TRBJ2-1; no definite D call. Germline-derived CDR1 and CDR2 are MDHEN and SYDVKM. The V gene lost 3 bases and the J gene lost 5 bases, with 14 bases spanning the gap. CDR3 length equals 15 residues. CDR3: CASSFRKGSNNEQFF. The CDR3 nucleotides read TGTGCCAGCAGTTTTCGAAAGGGTTCGAACAATGAGCAGTTCTTC. The variable domain in full, with the rest retrieved from reference TRBV28 and TRBJ2-1, is DVKVTQSSRYLVKRTGEKVFLECVQDMDHENMFWYRQDPGLGLRLIYFSYDVKMKEKGDIPEGYSVSREKKERFSLILESASTNQTSMYLCASSFRKGSNNEQFFGPGTRLTVL.

About this clone itself: In the same sample, other DNA sequences code for this CDR3. The J gene is TRBJ1-5, the V gene TRBV6-5; D call uncertain. The CDR3 spans 13 residues. V was pared by 2 bases and J by 3 bases, with 5 bases between. CDR1 is MNHEY and CDR2 is SVGAGI in the germline V gene. CDR3 in amino acids: CASSYGPNQPQHF. DNA of the CDR3: TGTGCCAGCAGTTACGGCCCCAATCAGCCCCAGCATTTT.

The rearrangement links TRBV10-3 to TRBJ2-2; 13 nucleotides match TRBD2. V shed 8 bases, J shed 0 bases, and the junction held 3 bases outside the gene matches. CDR1 is ENHRY and CDR2 is SYGVKD in the germline V gene. The CDR3 is 16 amino acids. DNA for the CDR3: TGTGCCATCGGACTAGCGGGAGCCCCGAACACCGGGGAGCTGTTTTTT. This gives the protein CAIGLAGAPNTGELFF.

The chain links TRBV2 to TRBJ2-3; a possible D gene is TRBD2 (6 bases). Germline V gene lookup returns CDR1 SNHLY and CDR2 FYNNEI. Trimming took off 1 base at V and 2 bases at J, with 10 bases between the two ends. The CDR3 has 15 residues. CDR3 in DNA: TGTGCCAGCAGTGAAGAGGCGGGATCCACAGATACGCAGTATTTT. It specifies CASSEEAGSTDTQYF.

The genes are TRBV13 and TRBJ1-3, with D perhaps TRBD1 (6 bases). CDR1 is PRHDT, CDR2 FYEKMQ, per germline (reference sequence). The CDR3 contains 15 residues. With 6 bases removed from V and 1 base from J, the gap between germline ends came to 13 bases. In DNA, the CDR3 is TGTGCCAGCAGGGGTACAGGGTTATCTGGAAACACCATATATTTT. Its translation is CASRGTGLSGNTIYF. The complete variable domain, with remaining parts taken from reference TRBV13 and TRBJ1-3, reads AAGVIQSPRHLIKEKRETATLKCYPIPRHDTVYWYQQGPGQDPQFLISFYEKMQSDKGSIPDRFSAQQFSDYHSELNMSSLELGDSALYFCASRGTGLSGNTIYFGEGSWLTVV.

The chain employs TRBV14 and TRBJ2-2; 10 bases agree with TRBD2. The V gene end was trimmed by 7 bases and the J gene end by 2 bases; junction bases not matched to a gene: 16. Germline V gene sequence: CDR1 SGHDN, CDR2 FVKESK. The CDR3 is made up of 19 amino acids. The CDR3 DNA follows: TGTGCCAGCACCCCAGTGGGAGGTAGCGGGGGGCCAAACACCGGGGAGCTGTTTTTT. Translated, it gives CASTPVGGSGGPNTGELFF.

This clone showed up just a few times. The chain employs TRBV19 and TRBJ1-5; D might be TRBD1 (5 bases). Germline CDR1 is LNHDA and CDR2 is SQIVND (reference sequence). This CDR3 comprises 15 residues. Trimming shortened V by 6 bases and J by 0 bases, and 12 bases separated the two germline ends. CDR3 amino acids: CASRSGGYSNQPQHF. CDR3 DNA sequence: TGTGCCAGTAGAAGTGGGGGGTATAGCAATCAGCCCCAGCATTTT.

The rearrangement links TRBV6-6 to TRBJ2-5; possible D gene TRBD1, 5 bases. The CDR3 is 13 amino acids. Germline values: CDR1 MNHNY, CDR2 SVGAGI (reference sequence). Deletions cut 4 bases from V and 8 bases from J, with 14 bases between. This chain's CDR3 is CASSWAGWGTQYF. CDR3 nucleotides: TGTGCCAGCAGTTGGGCCGGGTGGGGCACCCAGTACTTC.

This clone was counted between two and nine times. The V gene is TRBV19, the J gene TRBJ2-3, with 8 positions matching TRBD1. The CDR3 is 16 residues long. The trim removed 3 bases at V and 5 bases at J, leaving 10 bases unmatched. Germline CDR1 reads LNHDA; CDR2 reads SQIVND (reference sequence). CDR3 loop: CASSMLRTGLGDTQYF. CDR3 in DNA: TGTGCCAGTAGTATGCTCAGGACAGGGTTAGGAGATACGCAGTATTTT.

This clone has only one observation. The chain couples TRBV27 to TRBJ2-2; 11 bases fit TRBD1. Looked up from germline, CDR1 is MNHEY and CDR2 is SMNVEV (reference sequence). The CDR3 covers 14 residues. Germline trimming cut 11 bases from V and 3 bases from J; bases unmatched to any gene: 5. DNA for the CDR3: TGTGCCGCCCGGGGACAGGGGGACACCGGGGAGCTGTTTTTT. Amino acid sequence: CAARGQGDTGELFF.

V usage is TRBV5-1 and J usage is TRBJ2-3; D may be TRBD2 (5 bases). Germline CDR1 and CDR2: SGHRS and YFSETQ. V lost 4 bases and J lost 1, with 19 bases in between. The CDR3 extends over 17 amino acids. The CDR3 DNA sequence: TGCGCCAGCAGCCCGTCCCTCGGCGGACTGGGCACAGATACGCAGTATTTT. Its translation: CASSPSLGGLGTDTQYF.

The chain carries TRBV7-6 and TRBJ2-3; D unresolved. Trimming left V 5 bases short and J 6 bases short, with 12 bases between. Germline V lookup: CDR1 SGHVS, CDR2 FNYEAQ. This CDR3 spans 13 amino acids. The CDR3 nucleotides are TGTGCCAGCAGCGTATCAATAGGGGATACGCAGTATTTT. It specifies CASSVSIGDTQYF.

The count of this clone is one. This chain uses TRBV9 with TRBJ2-3; the D is unclear. The CDR3 consists of 15 residues. CDR1 and CDR2 from the germline V gene are SGDLS and YYNGEE. V gave up 3 bases and J gave up 5 bases, with 16 bases separating them. CDR3 in DNA: TGTGCCAGCAGCGAGAGGACGGGTCGAGGAGATACGCAGTATTTT. This gives the protein CASSERTGRGDTQYF.

DNA for the CDR3: TGTGCCAGCAGCGCCCGACTAGACACGCAGTATTTT. Its translation: CASSARLDTQYF. The rearrangement joins TRBV7-9 to TRBJ2-3, with D maybe TRBD2 (6 bases). Germline CDR1 is SEHNR and CDR2 is FQNEAQ (reference sequence). The CDR3 extends over 12 amino acids. V was clipped by 5 bases and J by 9 bases, with 12 bases between them.

V usage is TRBV6-1 and J usage is TRBJ2-2; tentatively, D is TRBD1 (6 bases). V was trimmed by 6 bases and J by 2 bases, leaving 13 bases between them. The CDR3 contains 15 residues. Germline V gene data show CDR1 as MNHNS and CDR2 as SASEGT. DNA of the CDR3: TGTGCCAGCAGAAAACAGGGAATAAACACCGGGGAGCTGTTTTTT. As protein: CASRKQGINTGELFF.

This clone appeared a single time. The chain combines TRBV6-1 with TRBJ2-7; 12 bases match TRBD2. CDR3 length: 14 residues. Germline CDR1 and CDR2: MNHNS and SASEGT. J gave up 5 bases and V 10 bases, and 9 bases lay outside the gene matches. The CDR3: CATIGLAGSNEQYF. The CDR3 coding sequence is TGTGCCACCATCGGACTAGCGGGGTCTAACGAGCAGTACTTC.

In the case of this clone: This specimen includes other DNA sequences encoding the same CDR3. The chain has TRBV5-1 and TRBJ2-7; TRBD1 aligns across 11 bases. CDR1 SGHRS and CDR2 YFSETQ come from the germline V gene. V trimming: 4 bases; J trimming: 1 base; junction bases outside the gene matches: 4. The CDR3 runs 15 residues. The CDR3 bases are TGCGCCAGCAGCCTCGGGACAGGGGGTTCCTACGAGCAGTACTTC. Translation: CASSLGTGGSYEQYF.

This sequence joins TRBV2 and TRBJ2-5; 9 bases line up with TRBD1. V dropped 3 bases and J dropped 5; count of bases not matched to a gene: 7. The CDR3 runs 15 residues. Germline V gene data show CDR1 as SNHLY and CDR2 as FYNNEI. The CDR3: CASSEGTGRGETQYF. DNA of the CDR3: TGTGCCAGCAGTGAGGGGACAGGGAGGGGGGAGACCCAGTACTTC.

The chain recombines TRBV6-1 with TRBJ2-5; 12 bases fit TRBD2. The CDR3 runs to 14 residues. From germline, CDR1 is MNHNS and CDR2 SASEGT. V shed 9 bases and J 4 bases; nucleotides not matched to a gene: 6. CDR3 coding DNA: TGTGCCAGGGCCCTAGCGGGGGGGCGAGAGACCCAGTACTTC. Encoded protein: CARALAGGRETQYF.

V and J are TRBV9 and TRBJ2-3; TRBD2 agrees at 10 bases. V lost 8 bases and J lost 3; bases outside the gene matches: 6. Germline loops: CDR1 SGDLS, CDR2 YYNGEE. There are 14 residues in the CDR3. CDR3 bases: TGTGCCAGTAAAGCGGGGGGGATTACAGATACGCAGTATTTT. Its protein product is CASKAGGITDTQYF.

The genes are TRBV11-2 and TRBJ2-5; tentatively, D is TRBD1 or TRBD2 (5 bases each). The CDR3 consists of 14 residues. From germline, CDR1 is SGHAT and CDR2 FQNNGV. V dropped 2 bases and J dropped 1 base, with 8 bases sitting between them. The CDR3 region is CASSLQGAQETQYF. Written as DNA, the CDR3 is TGTGCCAGCAGCTTACAGGGAGCCCAAGAGACCCAGTACTTC.

The V gene is TRBV10-3, the J gene TRBJ2-5, with D hard to call. Trimming left V 4 bases short and J 1 base short, with 7 bases between. Germline CDR1 ENHRY, CDR2 SYGVKD. CDR3 length: 13 amino acids. CDR3 coding DNA: TGTGCCATCAGTGCGCTGGGCCAAGAGACCCAGTACTTC. This sequence encodes CAISALGQETQYF.

The chain combines TRBV30 with TRBJ2-3, with TRBD2 matching over 7 bases. The CDR3 totals 12 residues. Per the germline V gene, CDR1 is GTSNPN and CDR2 is SVGIG (reference sequence). The ends lost 6 bases at V and 2 bases at J; junction bases unmatched: 2. The CDR3: CACRGDTDTQYF. Here the CDR3 DNA reads TGTGCCTGCCGGGGGGACACAGATACGCAGTATTTT.

The V call is TRBV19, the J call TRBJ1-1, with D possibly being TRBD1 (6 bases). Trimming shortened V by 2 bases and J by 7 bases, and 11 bases separated the two germline ends. Germline V gene sequence: CDR1 LNHDA, CDR2 SQIVND (reference sequence). The CDR3 runs to 13 residues. The CDR3 protein is CASSITRTDEAFF. The CDR3 DNA follows: TGTGCCAGTAGTATAACCCGGACAGATGAAGCTTTCTTT.

The V and J genes are TRBV6-5 and TRBJ1-1; a weak D match, TRBD1 (5 bases). Germline assignment: CDR1 MNHEY and CDR2 SVGAGI. V gave up 7 bases and J gave up 5 bases, with 8 bases separating them. The CDR3 spans 11 residues. The CDR3, as DNA: TGTGCCAGCAACCAGGGAACTGAAGCTTTCTTT. Protein sequence: CASNQGTEAFF.